This T cell receptor beta chain was sequenced during a study of cytomegalovirus exposure and HLA in healthy donors (dated by TCRdb to the late 2010s). As for the study more broadly: According to a later analysis, the roughly 130 validation repertoires were produced on the same platform as the approximately 600 repertoires of the first cohort. The aim of the study was to test whether cataloging public T cell receptors could identify signatures of past pathogen exposure. Besides the first cohort of roughly 640 subjects, a separate validation cohort made up of over 100 different subjects was used. To predict cytomegalovirus infection status, the study combined high-throughput TCR immunosequencing, statistical association of individual TCRs with disease status, and machine learning. The full study reports these points: The authors suggested that the approach could potentially be generalized to other disease states and immunological phenotypes. Most TCR sequences were seen in very few donors, while some public TCRs were found in many individuals. Subsequent analysis determined that TCRs grouped into clusters in the first cohort also showed a tendency toward co-occurrence across the approximately 110 validation repertoires, and 94% of cluster scores exceeded 0. Cytomegalovirus status was reported to be diagnosed by the classifier with high specificity and sensitivity in both the original and validation cohorts. Three of the identified cytomegalovirus-associated TCR beta chains were confirmed in vitro to be specific for cytomegalovirus antigens. A later analysis had no HLA typing for the validation cohort, so co-occurrence there was scored across all 130 or so repertoires. In the study, approximately 160 TCR beta chains were listed as associated with cytomegalovirus.

The donors were included in the validation cohort of over a hundred subjects, a group kept apart from the approximately 690-subject first cohort. The V and J ends are trimmed by 2 bases and 3 bases, leaving 8 bases between them. Inclusive of the bounding cysteine and phenylalanine, the CDR3 is 15 residues long. Here the CDR3 DNA is all that survives: 45 bases in frame from base 1. For CDR1 and CDR2, the germline V gene lists SGHAT and FQNNGV. On this clone: What this receptor recognizes is not known. Base qualities are not at hand, and no much larger clone is one base apart.

The library was prepared using the immunoSEQ multiplex PCR assay. The paper's processing steps were these. A statistical classification framework was built to diagnose cytomegalovirus status from the catalog of TCR beta chain sequences. In TCRdb, the immuneACCESS table is reduced to in-frame sequences with V and J assigned. These tables do not hold every clone; where another copy was compared, an unresolved V gene accounts for under half, and the others remain unexplained. The V and J calls and clone size were taken over from that table, and D and trimming were inferred from the DNA. For this sample there are some 140,000 clones; 84% appear just once. Of the sample, almost 1.5% falls within the top ten clones.

The specimen sequenced was PBMCs. The chain uses TRBV11-2 and TRBJ2-6; no D gene is confidently identified. The TCR sequence derives from a woman in her 30s in good health and CMV-seronegative. The CDR3 region reads CASSLTGFGANVLTF. In nucleotides, the sequence is TGTGCCAGCAGCTTAACCGGGTTTGGGGCCAACGTCCTGACTTTC.